Presented here are 32 T cell receptor beta chains from one specimen sequenced in a study of T cells in Graves' hyperthyroidism and ophthalmopathy. RNA transcripts gave rise to amplified TCR beta CDR3 regions. HTBI primers were the set used in a first-round RT-PCR of the TCR CDR3. TCRdb recomputed calls from the multiplex PCR reads with MiXCR, one row per CDR3 protein. The repertoire holds fewer than 350,000 distinct CDR3 sequences, roughly 20% seen once, with 35% to 45% in the top ten. Sequenced: blood. The receptors were gathered from a man in his fifties or sixties with Graves' ophthalmopathy.

This clonotype was counted at least ten times. The rearrangement joins TRBV20-1 to TRBJ1-5; possible D gene TRBD1, 5 bases. The V gene lost 0 bases and the J gene lost 0 bases, with 12 bases spanning the gap. This CDR3 has 16 amino acids. Looked up from germline, CDR1 is DFQATT and CDR2 is SNEGSKA (reference sequence). CDR3: CSAREPRGGSNQPQHF. The CDR3 DNA follows: TGCAGTGCTAGAGAACCCCGCGGGGGTAGCAATCAGCCCCAGCATTTT.

This clonotype was detected many times. The V and J genes are TRBV7-8 and TRBJ2-7, with D possibly TRBD1 on 5 matching bases. There are 14 residues in the CDR3. Trimming shortened V by 8 bases and J by 0 bases, and 14 bases separated the two germline ends. The germline V gene encodes CDR1 SGHVS and CDR2 FQNEAQ. The CDR3 DNA sequence: TGTGCCAGCGGGGCTAGTTCGGGCTCCTACGAGCAGTACTTC. Encoded protein: CASGASSGSYEQYF.

Many counts were recorded for this clonotype. The V gene is TRBV5-1, the J gene TRBJ2-7; D possibly corresponds to TRBD1 (6 bases). Germline CDR1 is SGHRS and CDR2 is YFSETQ. There are 15 residues in the CDR3. Trimming took off 1 base at V and 5 bases at J, with 16 bases between the two ends. In DNA form, the CDR3 reads TGCGCCAGCAGCTTGAGGCCAGGACAGATGAACGAGCAGTACTTC. Translating it yields CASSLRPGQMNEQYF.

This clonotype was detected a few times. This rearrangement joins TRBV7-3 to TRBJ2-7, with 10 bases identical to TRBD2. Germline CDR1 and CDR2: SGHTA and FQGTGA. This CDR3 spans 15 amino acids. V was pared by 5 bases and J by 3 bases, with 7 bases of the junction left unmatched. CDR3 sequence (DNA): TGTGCCAGCAGCCTTGCTAGCGGGGGAGACTACGAGCAGTACTTC. It codes for CASSLASGGDYEQYF.

This clonotype was counted between two and nine times. The gene calls are TRBV7-2 and TRBJ2-1; 7 bases are a match to TRBD2. The V gene end was trimmed by 1 base and the J gene end by 5 bases; junction bases not matched to a gene: 5. The CDR3 loop spans 15 amino acids. The germline V gene encodes CDR1 SGHTA and CDR2 FQGNSA. This CDR3 is CASSLEPAGNNEQFF. The CDR3 region has the DNA TGTGCCAGCAGCTTAGAACCAGCGGGAAACAATGAGCAGTTCTTC.

This clonotype occurred a few times. V usage is TRBV12-3 or TRBV12-4 and J usage is TRBJ2-7; D ambiguous. Between the trimmed V and J ends, which lost 6 bases and 3 bases, there was a span of 18 bases. This CDR3 spans 15 amino acids. CDR3 coding DNA: TGTGCCAGCAGCCCCCCAGTGGTCCCTTTCTACGAGCAGTACTTC. Translating it yields CASSPPVVPFYEQYF.

This clonotype was seen many times. The V gene is TRBV6-1, the J gene TRBJ1-1, with D unresolved. The length of the CDR3 is 13 residues. Germline CDR1 reads MNHNS; CDR2 reads SASEGT. Trimming stripped 4 bases from V and 4 bases from J, with 10 bases between. The DNA for the CDR3 is TGTGCCAGCAGTGTGGCCCGGGGCACTGAAGCTTTCTTT. Protein sequence: CASSVARGTEAFF.

The V call is TRBV20-1, the J call TRBJ2-2; 10 bases are a match to TRBD2. The ends lost 0 bases at V and 3 bases at J; junction bases unmatched: 4. The CDR3 loop spans 16 amino acids. Germline V gives CDR1 DFQATT, CDR2 SNEGSKA (reference sequence). This chain's CDR3 is CSARDALAGDTGELFF. The CDR3 DNA is TGCAGTGCTAGAGATGCCCTAGCGGGAGACACCGGGGAGCTGTTTTTT.

This clonotype was picked up many times. The V and J genes are TRBV20-1 and TRBJ2-7; D is unresolved. Germline V gives CDR1 DFQATT, CDR2 SNEGSKA (reference sequence). This CDR3 has 12 residues. V lost 2 bases and J 5 bases, leaving 10 bases between the germline ends. The CDR3 is CSARRIADEQYF. The CDR3 DNA reads TGCAGTGCTAGAAGGATTGCGGACGAGCAGTACTTC.

This clonotype occurred a few times. The chain uses TRBV6-5 and TRBJ2-2; perhaps TRBD1 as D (5 bases). V lost 0 bases to trimming and J lost 4 bases, with 21 bases between them. Germline assignment: CDR1 MNHEY and CDR2 SVGAGI. CDR3 length: 19 amino acids. CDR3 in DNA: TGTGCCAGCAGTTACTCGACAAACCTAGGGGTTTCGGCCACCGGGGAGCTGTTTTTT. This sequence encodes CASSYSTNLGVSATGELFF.

The V call is TRBV5-1, the J call TRBJ1-3; 10 nucleotides line up with TRBD1. The ends lost 7 bases at V and 0 bases at J; junction bases unmatched: 4. The CDR3 covers 15 residues. Per germline, CDR1 SGHRS and CDR2 YFSETQ. The CDR3 reads CASSGTGDSGNTIYF. The CDR3 coding sequence is TGCGCCAGCTCCGGGACAGGGGACTCTGGAAACACCATATATTTT.

This clonotype was picked up a small number of times. This chain joins TRBV11-2 and TRBJ2-5; no definite D call. The V gene lost 1 base and the J gene lost 3 bases, with 6 bases spanning the gap. This CDR3 spans 13 amino acids. Germline CDR1 SGHAT, CDR2 FQNNGV. CDR3 residues: CASSLGGKETQYF. The CDR3 DNA is TGTGCCAGCAGCTTAGGGGGTAAAGAGACCCAGTACTTC.

The chain joins TRBV24-1 to TRBJ2-5; possibly TRBD1 for D (6 bases). V was cut by 5 bases and J by 5 bases, with 23 bases left in between. The CDR3 runs to 17 residues. Germline V gene data show CDR1 as KGHDR and CDR2 as SFDVKD. The CDR3 DNA is TGTGCCACCAGTGGCAGCGCGGGCAGGGGCCCCTTTGAGACCCAGTACTTC. It yields the protein CATSGSAGRGPFETQYF.

A few counts support this clonotype. The chain combines TRBV6-2 or TRBV6-3 with TRBJ2-1; 9 bases are shared with TRBD2. V lost 5 bases, J lost 9 bases, and 2 bases stayed unmatched. The V gene's germline CDR1 is MNHEY and CDR2 SVGEGT. This CDR3 region has 12 residues. Here the CDR3 reads CASSQGLAEQFF. For the CDR3, the DNA is TGTGCCAGCAGTCAGGGACTAGCTGAGCAGTTCTTC.

This clonotype has just a few counts. The CDR3 region has the DNA TGCGCCAGCAGTGAGTCGACTAGCGGAGGGGGGACAGATACGCAGTATTTT. Translating it yields CASSESTSGGGTDTQYF. The genes are TRBV10-1 and TRBJ2-3, with TRBD2 matching 9 bases. The CDR3 length is 17 residues. Looked up from germline, CDR1 is WNHNN and CDR2 is SYGVQD (reference sequence). With 0 bases clipped from V and 3 bases from J, the junction kept 7 bases outside the gene matches.

The sample holds many counts of this clonotype. This chain connects TRBV18 to TRBJ2-1; 15 bases match TRBD2. CDR1 is KGHSH, CDR2 LQKENI, per germline. With 3 bases clipped from V and 7 bases from J, the junction kept 4 bases outside the gene matches. The CDR3 contains 16 residues. In DNA form, the CDR3 reads TGTGCCAGCTCACCGCTGGGACTAGCGGGGGGAAATGAGCAGTTCTTC. This sequence encodes CASSPLGLAGGNEQFF.

Notes on this clonotype: A much larger clone is a single base away; this may be a read error. The CDR3 sequence is CAGSLARGETYEQYF. The DNA of the CDR3 is TGCGCCGGCAGCTTGGCCCGCGGGGAAACCTACGAGCAGTACTTC. J is TRBJ2-7 and V is TRBV5-1; D possibly corresponds to TRBD2 (6 bases). Per the germline V gene, CDR1 is SGHRS and CDR2 is YFSETQ. The CDR3 loop spans 15 amino acids.

There are a few counts of this clonotype. The chain has TRBV9 and TRBJ2-5, with 7 bases aligning to TRBD2. Germline lookup yields CDR1 SGDLS and CDR2 YYNGEE. This CDR3 has 14 residues. J gave up 2 bases and V 0 bases, and 1 base lay outside the gene matches. The CDR3 nucleotides read TGTGCCAGCAGCGTAGCGGGACTACAAGAGACCCAGTACTTC. The encoded protein is CASSVAGLQETQYF.

Comments on this clonotype: With a much larger clone just one base away, this may be a read error. The chain has TRBV6-2 or TRBV6-3 and TRBJ2-1; 7 bases agree with TRBD2. The CDR3 consists of 16 residues. After removal of 5 bases from V and 4 bases from J, the junction contained 11 bases not matched to a gene. Germline V gene lookup returns CDR1 MNHEY and CDR2 SVGEGT. CDR3 residues: CASSPLGGRVYNEQFF. CDR3 sequence (DNA): TGTGCCAGCAGTCCGCTAGGCGGGAGAGTTTACAATGAGCAGTTCTTC.

The table lists this clonotype with many counts. V and J are TRBV4-2 and TRBJ1-1; D is ambiguous. CDR1 is LGHNA, CDR2 YNFKEQ, per germline. The CDR3 runs 12 residues. V dropped 1 base and J dropped 7 bases, with 7 bases sitting between them. For the CDR3, the DNA is TGTGCCAGCAGCCAAGCGGCGCGTGAAGCTTTCTTT. This encodes CASSQAAREAFF.

This clonotype was counted ten times or more. The rearrangement links TRBV30 to TRBJ1-1; maybe TRBD1 (5 bases). V lost 0 bases and J lost 3, with 8 bases in between. Germline V gene sequence: CDR1 GTSNPN, CDR2 SVGIG (reference sequence). The CDR3 has 13 residues. The CDR3 loop reads CAWSVQGDTEAFF. Here the CDR3 DNA reads TGTGCCTGGAGTGTGCAGGGTGACACTGAAGCTTTCTTT.

This clonotype was counted at least ten times. V usage is TRBV10-1 and J usage is TRBJ2-7; TRBD2 matches at 10 bases. Germline V lookup: CDR1 WNHNN, CDR2 SYGVQD (reference sequence). The CDR3 sequence is 15 residues long. V gave up 2 bases and J gave up 4 bases; unmatched junction bases: 5. In nucleotides, the CDR3 is TGCGCCAGCAGTGAGGCGGAGCGGGAGGGTTACGAGCAGTACTTC. Translating gives CASSEAEREGYEQYF.

This clonotype occurred a few times. This chain uses TRBV7-2 with TRBJ2-7; 7 bases map to TRBD2. Germline values: CDR1 SGHTA, CDR2 FQGNSA. This CDR3 has 13 amino acids. V lost 7 bases, J lost 3 bases, and 6 bases stayed unmatched. CDR3 DNA: TGTGCCAGCACCCCCAGGGAGGGCTACGAGCAGTACTTC. Amino acids: CASTPREGYEQYF.

This clonotype was counted between two and nine times. The junction departs from the called germline gene at one end, perhaps through a read error. The chain combines TRBV7-7 with TRBJ2-5, with D possibly being TRBD1 (6 bases). Germline loops: CDR1 SSHAT, CDR2 FNYEAQ (reference sequence). The CDR3 sequence is 13 residues long. As DNA, the CDR3 is TGTGCTAGCAGCTTGGACAGCCAAGAGACCCAGTACTTC. This gives the protein CASSLDSQETQYF.

This clonotype has ten or more counts. The chain carries TRBV7-2 and TRBJ2-2, with D uncertain. CDR1 and CDR2 (germline): SGHTA, FQGNSA. The CDR3 loop spans 13 amino acids. V dropped 1 base and J dropped 5 bases, with 5 bases sitting between them. The CDR3 DNA follows: TGTGCCAGCAGCTTAGAGCAGACCGGGGAGCTGTTTTTT. Translated, it gives CASSLEQTGELFF.

This clonotype was counted at least ten times. V and J are TRBV29-1 and TRBJ1-3, with D possibly being TRBD1 (5 bases). V was trimmed by 4 bases and J by 0 bases, leaving 10 bases between them. The length of the CDR3 is 14 residues. CDR1 and CDR2 from the germline V gene are SQVTM and ANQGSEA. Written as DNA, the CDR3 is TGCAGCGTTGGCCTGGGGCACTCTGGAAACACCATATATTTT. Amino acid sequence: CSVGLGHSGNTIYF.

This clonotype occurred many times. The chain carries TRBV5-1 and TRBJ2-7; 11 positions agree with TRBD2. V was clipped by 2 bases and J by 3 bases; unmatched bases: 10. CDR1 SGHRS and CDR2 YFSETQ come from the germline V gene. The CDR3 covers 17 residues. CDR3 residues: CASSFGSGRASYYEQYF. For the CDR3, the DNA is TGCGCCAGCAGCTTTGGTAGCGGGAGGGCCAGCTACTACGAGCAGTACTTC.

Ten or more counts support this clonotype. The genes are TRBV7-6 and TRBJ2-1; TRBD2 matches at 8 bases. J was trimmed by 5 bases and V by 2 bases; bases with no gene match: 14. The CDR3 runs to 18 residues. The germline CDR1 and CDR2 sequences are SGHVS and FNYEAQ. In nucleotides, the CDR3 is TGTGCCAGCAGCTTAAACCCGCGGGAGGAGTCTGTCAACAATGAGCAGTTCTTC. Its protein is CASSLNPREESVNNEQFF.

This clonotype turned up a few times. The rearrangement links TRBV6-5 to TRBJ1-2; D possibly corresponds to TRBD1 (6 bases). The CDR3 loop spans 16 amino acids. Germline-derived CDR1 and CDR2 are MNHEY and SVGAGI. Trimming shortened V by 7 bases and J by 2 bases, and 20 bases separated the two germline ends. The CDR3 sequence: CASIGPGGGGNYGYTF. The CDR3 DNA sequence: TGTGCCAGCATTGGTCCCGGAGGCGGGGGCAACTATGGCTACACCTTC.

This chain uses TRBV5-8 with TRBJ2-1; 9 bases fit TRBD2. This CDR3 has 16 amino acids. Germline V lookup: CDR1 SGHTS, CDR2 YDEGEE. The J segment lost 6 bases and the V segment lost 4 bases, leaving 11 bases of the junction unmatched. CDR3 coding DNA: TGTGCCAGCAGCCCCACCGTGACTAGCGGACTCAATGAGCAGTTCTTC. Protein: CASSPTVTSGLNEQFF.

This clonotype has at least ten counts. The rearrangement uses TRBV20-1 and TRBJ1-2; weak D call: TRBD1 (5 bases). CDR3 length equals 17 residues. Trimming cost V 0 bases and J 7 bases, with 24 bases left between them. Germline V gene lookup returns CDR1 DFQATT and CDR2 SNEGSKA (reference sequence). The CDR3 nucleotides read TGCAGTGCTAGAGATAACACCCTCGACAAGGTGAGGGGTGGCTACACCTTC. Translation gives CSARDNTLDKVRGGYTF.

This clonotype turned up a few times. The V and J genes are TRBV25-1 and TRBJ2-7; TRBD2 agrees at 12 bases. This CDR3 contains 16 residues. Germline V gene lookup returns CDR1 MGHDK and CDR2 SYGVNS. V was pared by 3 bases and J by 0 bases, with 3 bases of the junction left unmatched. The CDR3 protein is CASSDGLAGNSYEQYF. For the CDR3, the DNA is TGTGCCAGCAGTGACGGACTAGCGGGAAACTCCTACGAGCAGTACTTC.